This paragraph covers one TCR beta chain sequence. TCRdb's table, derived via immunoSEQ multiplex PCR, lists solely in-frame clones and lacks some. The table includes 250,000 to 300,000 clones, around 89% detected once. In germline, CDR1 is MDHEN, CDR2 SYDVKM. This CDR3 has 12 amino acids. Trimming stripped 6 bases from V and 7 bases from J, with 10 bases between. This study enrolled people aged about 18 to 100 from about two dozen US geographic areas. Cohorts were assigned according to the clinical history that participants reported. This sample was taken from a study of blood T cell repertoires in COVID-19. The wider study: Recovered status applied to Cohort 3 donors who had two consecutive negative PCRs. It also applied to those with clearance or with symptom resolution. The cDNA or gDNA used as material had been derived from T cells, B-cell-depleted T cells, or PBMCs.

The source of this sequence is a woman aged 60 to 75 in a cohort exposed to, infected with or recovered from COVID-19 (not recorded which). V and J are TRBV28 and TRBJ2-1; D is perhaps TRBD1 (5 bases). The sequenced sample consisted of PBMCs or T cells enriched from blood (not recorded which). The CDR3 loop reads CASRLTANEQFF. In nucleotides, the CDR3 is TGTGCCAGCAGGCTGACAGCAAATGAGCAGTTCTTC.